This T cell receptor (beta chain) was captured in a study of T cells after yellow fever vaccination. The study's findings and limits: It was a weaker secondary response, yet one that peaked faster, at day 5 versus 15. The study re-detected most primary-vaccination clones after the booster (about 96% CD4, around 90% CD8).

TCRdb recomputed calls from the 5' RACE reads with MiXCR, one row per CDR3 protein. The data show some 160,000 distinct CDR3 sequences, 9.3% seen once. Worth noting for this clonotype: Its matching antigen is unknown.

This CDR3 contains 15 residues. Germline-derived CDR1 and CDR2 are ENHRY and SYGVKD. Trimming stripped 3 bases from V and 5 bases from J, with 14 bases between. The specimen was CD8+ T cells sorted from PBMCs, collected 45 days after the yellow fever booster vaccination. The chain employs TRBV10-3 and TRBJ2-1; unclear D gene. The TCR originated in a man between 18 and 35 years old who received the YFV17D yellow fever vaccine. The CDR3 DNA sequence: TGTGCCATCAGTGACCCCCAAACGACGGACAATGAGCAGTTCTTC. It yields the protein CAISDPQTTDNEQFF.